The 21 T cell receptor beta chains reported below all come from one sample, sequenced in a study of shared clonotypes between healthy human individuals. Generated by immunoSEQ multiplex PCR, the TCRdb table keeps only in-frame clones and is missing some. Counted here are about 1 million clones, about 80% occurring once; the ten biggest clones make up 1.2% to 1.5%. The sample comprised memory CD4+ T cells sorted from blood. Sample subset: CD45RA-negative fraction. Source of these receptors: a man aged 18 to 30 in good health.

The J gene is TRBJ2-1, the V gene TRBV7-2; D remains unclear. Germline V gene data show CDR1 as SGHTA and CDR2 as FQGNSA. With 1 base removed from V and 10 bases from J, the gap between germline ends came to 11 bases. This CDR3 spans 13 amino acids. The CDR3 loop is CASSLVGDGEQFF. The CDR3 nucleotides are TGTGCCAGCAGCTTAGTGGGCGATGGAGAGCAGTTCTTC. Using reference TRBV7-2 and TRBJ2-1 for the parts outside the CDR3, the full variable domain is GAGVSQSPSNKVTEKGKDVELRCDPISGHTALYWYRQSLGQGLEFLIYFQGNSAPDKSGLPSDRFSAERTGGSVSTLTIQRTQQEDSAVYLCASSLVGDGEQFFGPGTRLTVL.

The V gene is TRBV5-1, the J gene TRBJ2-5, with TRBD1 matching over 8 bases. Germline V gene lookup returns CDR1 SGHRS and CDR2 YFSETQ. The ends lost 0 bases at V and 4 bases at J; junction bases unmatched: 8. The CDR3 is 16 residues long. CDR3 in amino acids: CASSLGRQGIAETQYF. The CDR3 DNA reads TGCGCCAGCAGCTTGGGGCGACAGGGGATCGCAGAGACCCAGTACTTC.

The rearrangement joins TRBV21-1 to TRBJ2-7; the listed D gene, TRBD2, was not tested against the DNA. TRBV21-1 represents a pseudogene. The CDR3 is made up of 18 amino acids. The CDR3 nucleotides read TGTGCCAGCAGCATAACGGGAGCCGAACCTTCCTCGGGAGACGAGCAGTACTTC. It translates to CASSITGAEPSSGDEQYF.

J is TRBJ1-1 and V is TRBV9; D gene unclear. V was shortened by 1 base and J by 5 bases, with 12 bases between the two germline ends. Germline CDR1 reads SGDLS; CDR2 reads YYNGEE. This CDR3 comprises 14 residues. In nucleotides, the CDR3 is TGTGCCAGCAGCGTAAATGTGGGTATGACTGAAGCTTTCTTT. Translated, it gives CASSVNVGMTEAFF.

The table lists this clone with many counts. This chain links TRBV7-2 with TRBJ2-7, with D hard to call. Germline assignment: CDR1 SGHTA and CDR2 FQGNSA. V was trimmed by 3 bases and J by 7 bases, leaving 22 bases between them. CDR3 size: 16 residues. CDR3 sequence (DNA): TGTGCCAGCAGCTTCCCGCCCTACCACCCCTCGCGAGAGCAGTACTTC. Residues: CASSFPPYHPSREQYF.

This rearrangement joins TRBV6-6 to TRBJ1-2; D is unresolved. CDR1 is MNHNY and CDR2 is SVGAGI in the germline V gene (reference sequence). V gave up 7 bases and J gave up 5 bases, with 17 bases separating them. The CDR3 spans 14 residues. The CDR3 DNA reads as TGTGCCAGCAATCCGATCAAGGAGAATTATGGCTACACCTTC. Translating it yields CASNPIKENYGYTF.

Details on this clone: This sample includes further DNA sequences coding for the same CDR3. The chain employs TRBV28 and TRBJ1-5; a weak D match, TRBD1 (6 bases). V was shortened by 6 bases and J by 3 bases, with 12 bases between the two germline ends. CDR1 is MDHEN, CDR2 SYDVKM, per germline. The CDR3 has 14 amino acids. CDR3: CASSPDRNNQPQHF. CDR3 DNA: TGTGCCAGCAGCCCCGACAGGAACAATCAGCCCCAGCATTTT.

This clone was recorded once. The CDR3 DNA is TGTGCCAGTAGTATAGGAAAGGGGGGGGTCGGCACTGAAGCTTTCTTT. Its translation is CASSIGKGGVGTEAFF. The V gene is TRBV19, the J gene TRBJ1-1; a possible D gene is TRBD1 (6 bases). In germline, CDR1 is LNHDA, CDR2 SQIVND (reference sequence). The CDR3 length is 16 residues. Trimming took off 1 base at V and 4 bases at J, with 16 bases between the two ends.

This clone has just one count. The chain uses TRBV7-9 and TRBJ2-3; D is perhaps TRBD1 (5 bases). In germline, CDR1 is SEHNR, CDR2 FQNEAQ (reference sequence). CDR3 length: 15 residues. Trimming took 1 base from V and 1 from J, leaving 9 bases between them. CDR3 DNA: TGTGCCAGCAGCTTAGACGTAGGGGGCACAGATACGCAGTATTTT. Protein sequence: CASSLDVGGTDTQYF.

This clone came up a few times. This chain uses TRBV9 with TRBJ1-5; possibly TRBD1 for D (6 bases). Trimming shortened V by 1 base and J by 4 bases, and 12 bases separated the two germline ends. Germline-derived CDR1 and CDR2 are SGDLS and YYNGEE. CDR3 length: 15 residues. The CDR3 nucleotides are TGTGCCAGCAGCGTAACGGGGGCCGAGAATCAGCCCCAGCATTTT. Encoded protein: CASSVTGAENQPQHF.

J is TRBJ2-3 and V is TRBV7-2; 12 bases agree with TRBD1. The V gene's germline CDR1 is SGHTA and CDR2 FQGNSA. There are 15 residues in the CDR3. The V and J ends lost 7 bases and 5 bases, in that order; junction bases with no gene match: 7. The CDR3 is CASKPGQGAQDTQYF. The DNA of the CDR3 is TGTGCCAGCAAACCGGGACAGGGGGCGCAAGATACGCAGTATTTT.

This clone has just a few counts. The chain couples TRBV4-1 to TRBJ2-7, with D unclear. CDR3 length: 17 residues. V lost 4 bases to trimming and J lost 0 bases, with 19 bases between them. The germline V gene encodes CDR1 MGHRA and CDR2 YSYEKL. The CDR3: CASSRTEIGGSSYEQYF. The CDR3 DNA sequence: TGCGCCAGCAGCCGCACCGAAATCGGCGGCAGCTCCTACGAGCAGTACTTC.

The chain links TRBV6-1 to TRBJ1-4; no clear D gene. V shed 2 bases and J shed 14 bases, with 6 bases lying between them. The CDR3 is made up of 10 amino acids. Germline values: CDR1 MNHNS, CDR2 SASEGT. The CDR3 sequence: CASSEWRLFF. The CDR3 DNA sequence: TGTGCCAGCAGTGAATGGAGGCTGTTTTTT.

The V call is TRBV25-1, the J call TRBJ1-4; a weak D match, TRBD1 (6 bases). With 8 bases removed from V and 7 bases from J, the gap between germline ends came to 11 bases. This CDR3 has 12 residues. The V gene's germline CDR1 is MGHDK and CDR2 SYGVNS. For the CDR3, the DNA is TGTGCCAGCGGGAAAGGGGGTGAAAAACTGTTTTTT. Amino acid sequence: CASGKGGEKLFF. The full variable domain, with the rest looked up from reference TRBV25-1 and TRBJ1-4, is EADIYQTPRYLVIGTGKKITLECSQTMGHDKMYWYQQDPGMELHLIHYSYGVNSTEKGDLSSESTVSRIRTEHFPLTLESARPSHTSQYLCASGKGGEKLFFGSGTQLSVL.

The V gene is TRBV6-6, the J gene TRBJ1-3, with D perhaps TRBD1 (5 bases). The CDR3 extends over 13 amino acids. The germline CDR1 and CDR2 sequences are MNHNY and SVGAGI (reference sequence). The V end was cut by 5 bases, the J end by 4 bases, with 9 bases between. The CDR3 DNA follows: TGTGCCAGCAGTGCAGGGTGGGGAAACACCATATATTTT. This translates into CASSAGWGNTIYF.

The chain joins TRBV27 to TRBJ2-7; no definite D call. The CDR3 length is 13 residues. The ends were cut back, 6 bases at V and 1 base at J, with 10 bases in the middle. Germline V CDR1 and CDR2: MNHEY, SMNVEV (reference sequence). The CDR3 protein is CASSFKESYEQYF. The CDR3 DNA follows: TGTGCCAGCAGCTTCAAGGAGTCCTACGAGCAGTACTTC.

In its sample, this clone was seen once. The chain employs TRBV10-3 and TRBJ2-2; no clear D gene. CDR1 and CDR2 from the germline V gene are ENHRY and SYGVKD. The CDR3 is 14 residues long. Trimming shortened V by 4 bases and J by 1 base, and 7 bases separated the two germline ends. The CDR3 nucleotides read TGTGCCATCAGTGGGAAGGAGAACACCGGGGAGCTGTTTTTT. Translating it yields CAISGKENTGELFF.

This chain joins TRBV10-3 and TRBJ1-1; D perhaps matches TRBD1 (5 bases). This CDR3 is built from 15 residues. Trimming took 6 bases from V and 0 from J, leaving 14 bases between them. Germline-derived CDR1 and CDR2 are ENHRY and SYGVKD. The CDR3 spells CAISADRPMNTEAFF. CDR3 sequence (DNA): TGTGCCATCAGCGCTGACAGACCCATGAACACTGAAGCTTTCTTT.

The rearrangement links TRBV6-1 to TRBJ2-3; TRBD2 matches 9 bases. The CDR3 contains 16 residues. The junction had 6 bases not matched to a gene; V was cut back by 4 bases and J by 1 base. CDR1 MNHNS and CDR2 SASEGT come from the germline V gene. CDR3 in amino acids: CASSGGTSRGTDTQYF. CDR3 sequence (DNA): TGTGCCAGCAGTGGCGGGACTAGCAGGGGCACAGATACGCAGTATTTT.

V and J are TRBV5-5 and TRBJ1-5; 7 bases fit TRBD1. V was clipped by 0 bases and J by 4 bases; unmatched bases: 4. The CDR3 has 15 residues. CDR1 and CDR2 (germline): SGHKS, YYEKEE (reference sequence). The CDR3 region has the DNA TGTGCCAGCAGCTTGGTTCAGGGGGGGAATCAGCCCCAGCATTTT. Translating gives CASSLVQGGNQPQHF.

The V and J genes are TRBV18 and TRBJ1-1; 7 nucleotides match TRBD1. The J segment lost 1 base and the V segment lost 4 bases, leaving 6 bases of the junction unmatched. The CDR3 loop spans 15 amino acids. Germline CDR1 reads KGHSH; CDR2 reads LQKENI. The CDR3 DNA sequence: TGTGCCAGCTCACATCTCAGGGGGGCGAACACTGAAGCTTTCTTT. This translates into CASSHLRGANTEAFF.